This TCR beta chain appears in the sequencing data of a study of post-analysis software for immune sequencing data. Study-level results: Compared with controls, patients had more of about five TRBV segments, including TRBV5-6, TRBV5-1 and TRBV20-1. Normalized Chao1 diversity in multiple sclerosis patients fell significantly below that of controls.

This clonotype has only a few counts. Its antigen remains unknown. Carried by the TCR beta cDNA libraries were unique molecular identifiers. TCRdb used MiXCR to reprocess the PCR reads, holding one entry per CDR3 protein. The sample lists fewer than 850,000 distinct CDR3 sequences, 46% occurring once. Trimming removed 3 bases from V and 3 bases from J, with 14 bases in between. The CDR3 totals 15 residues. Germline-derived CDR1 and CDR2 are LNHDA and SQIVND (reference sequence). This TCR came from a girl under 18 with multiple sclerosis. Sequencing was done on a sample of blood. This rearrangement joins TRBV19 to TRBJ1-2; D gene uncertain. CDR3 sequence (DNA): TGTGCCAGTAGTATGGCACGGGCTGGTGACTATGGCTACACCTTC. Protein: CASSMARAGDYGYTF.